These T cell receptor beta chains were read from a single sample in a study of monozygotic twins with inflammatory bowel disease. TCRdb reanalyzed the 5' RACE reads, giving one entry per CDR3 protein sequence and no DNA. Found here are 140,000 to 150,000 distinct CDR3 sequences; the top ten clones hold over 1%. The specimen sequenced was blood. These TCRs come from a human donor with ulcerative colitis or Crohn's disease, or a healthy co-twin of an affected twin (not recorded which). Each CDR3 is given with its conserved first and last residue. Each record gives: V gene, J gene, CDR3 protein.

v_gene: TRBV20-1
j_gene: TRBJ2-1
CDR3aa: CSAPQQGLAGDATSYNEQFF

v_gene: TRBV12-3/TRBV12-4
j_gene: TRBJ2-7
CDR3aa: CASSPQDEQYF

v_gene: TRBV7-2
j_gene: TRBJ1-2
CDR3aa: CASSLVRARGNGYTF

v_gene: TRBV20-1
j_gene: TRBJ2-7
CDR3aa: CSARPSGNYEQYF

v_gene: TRBV27
j_gene: TRBJ1-2
CDR3aa: CASGGGPNYGYTF

v_gene: TRBV6-1
j_gene: TRBJ2-1
CDR3aa: CASSQRTSGRSYNEQFF

v_gene: TRBV6-1
j_gene: TRBJ2-3
CDR3aa: CASSRAGRDTDTQYF

v_gene: TRBV7-9
j_gene: TRBJ2-4
CDR3aa: CASSPPQGSKNIQYF

v_gene: TRBV20-1
j_gene: TRBJ1-4
CDR3aa: CSAQTENEKLFF

v_gene: TRBV28
j_gene: TRBJ2-5
CDR3aa: CASSLTESSETQYF

v_gene: TRBV20-1
j_gene: TRBJ2-5
CDR3aa: CSGLPRETQYF

v_gene: TRBV27
j_gene: TRBJ2-7
CDR3aa: CASSLTWENEQYF

v_gene: TRBV27
j_gene: TRBJ1-1
CDR3aa: CASRFRWVAYTEAFF

v_gene: TRBV5-1
j_gene: TRBJ2-7
CDR3aa: CASSRGTSGQGVEQYF

v_gene: TRBV20-1
j_gene: TRBJ2-1
CDR3aa: CSASKWGGYNEQFF

v_gene: TRBV21-1
j_gene: TRBJ2-2
CDR3aa: CASSKERIAGGPGTGELFF

v_gene: TRBV7-2
j_gene: TRBJ1-1
CDR3aa: CASSLDPPGTNTEAFF

v_gene: TRBV30
j_gene: TRBJ1-1
CDR3aa: CAWSVRTSTYYTEAFF

v_gene: TRBV29-1
j_gene: TRBJ2-5
CDR3aa: CSVVGQDQETQYF

v_gene: TRBV20-1
j_gene: TRBJ2-4
CDR3aa: CSARPSQGLKNIQYF

v_gene: TRBV12-3/TRBV12-4
j_gene: TRBJ2-1
CDR3aa: CASSNLRTSGRENEQFF

v_gene: TRBV29-1
j_gene: TRBJ1-1
CDR3aa: CSVARPMNTEAFF

v_gene: TRBV20-1
j_gene: TRBJ2-1
CDR3aa: CSATRTGGDEQFF

v_gene: TRBV7-3
j_gene: TRBJ1-4
CDR3aa: CASSSRTESNEKLFF

v_gene: TRBV5-6
j_gene: TRBJ2-5
CDR3aa: CASSLELAGTQYF

v_gene: TRBV10-1
j_gene: TRBJ1-5
CDR3aa: CASSEAGVGNQPQHF

v_gene: TRBV6-2/TRBV6-3
j_gene: TRBJ2-2
CDR3aa: CASSLLGLLTGELFF

v_gene: TRBV7-9
j_gene: TRBJ2-7
CDR3aa: CASSLDRANYEQYF

v_gene: TRBV4-2
j_gene: TRBJ2-5
CDR3aa: CASSRGQGAREQETQYF

v_gene: TRBV5-6
j_gene: TRBJ2-5
CDR3aa: CASSFGGRGHGTQYF

v_gene: TRBV18
j_gene: TRBJ2-1
CDR3aa: CASSPDRVSYNEQFF

v_gene: TRBV11-1
j_gene: TRBJ1-1
CDR3aa: CASSPTMNTEAFF

v_gene: TRBV7-9
j_gene: TRBJ2-1
CDR3aa: CASSPRGRYNEQFF

v_gene: TRBV18
j_gene: TRBJ2-1
CDR3aa: CASSPGPQGRSNEQFF

v_gene: TRBV5-1
j_gene: TRBJ1-5
CDR3aa: CASSYGTGNQPQHF

v_gene: TRBV6-5
j_gene: TRBJ1-1
CDR3aa: CASSYSRGQPNTEAFF

v_gene: TRBV5-5
j_gene: TRBJ2-1
CDR3aa: CASSLEGGGFDEQFF

v_gene: TRBV9
j_gene: TRBJ2-1
CDR3aa: CASSTRSYSSYNEQFF

v_gene: TRBV29-1
j_gene: TRBJ2-3
CDR3aa: CSVAASGNRNTQYF

v_gene: TRBV20-1
j_gene: TRBJ2-3
CDR3aa: CSARDLLAGDTDTQYF

v_gene: TRBV3-1
j_gene: TRBJ2-7
CDR3aa: CASSQGEAYEQYF

v_gene: TRBV12-3/TRBV12-4
j_gene: TRBJ2-3
CDR3aa: CASRQGPAATDTQYF

v_gene: TRBV6-1
j_gene: TRBJ2-1
CDR3aa: CASSDVVTRTYNEQFF

v_gene: TRBV14
j_gene: TRBJ2-1
CDR3aa: CASSGAASGINNEQFF

v_gene: TRBV5-1
j_gene: TRBJ1-1
CDR3aa: CASRTGTEAFF

v_gene: TRBV5-6
j_gene: TRBJ2-3
CDR3aa: CASNEASIWGTDTQYF

v_gene: TRBV28
j_gene: TRBJ1-6
CDR3aa: CASSLGPRNSPLHF

v_gene: TRBV5-6
j_gene: TRBJ1-6
CDR3aa: CASSFVQGHSPLHF

v_gene: TRBV5-1
j_gene: TRBJ1-4
CDR3aa: CASSSGGMDEKLFF

v_gene: TRBV20-1
j_gene: TRBJ2-3
CDR3aa: CSARDPLTTDTQYF

v_gene: TRBV6-2/TRBV6-3
j_gene: TRBJ2-3
CDR3aa: CASGQTGRGTDTQYF

v_gene: TRBV5-1
j_gene: TRBJ2-1
CDR3aa: CASSLGARVNEQFF

v_gene: TRBV19
j_gene: TRBJ2-1
CDR3aa: CASSTKTGSTYNEQFF

v_gene: TRBV9
j_gene: TRBJ2-1
CDR3aa: CASSVEVSGGNEQFF

v_gene: TRBV28
j_gene: TRBJ2-7
CDR3aa: CASSLGPSEQYF

v_gene: TRBV30
j_gene: TRBJ1-2
CDR3aa: CAWSATVYGYTF

v_gene: TRBV24-1
j_gene: TRBJ2-6
CDR3aa: CATSDPTGVGANVLTF

v_gene: TRBV29-1
j_gene: TRBJ2-1
CDR3aa: CSVSDYPRNSEQFF

v_gene: TRBV7-3
j_gene: TRBJ1-1
CDR3aa: CASSHTQGSTEAFF

v_gene: TRBV7-2
j_gene: TRBJ2-1
CDR3aa: CASNPTPGLYNEQFF